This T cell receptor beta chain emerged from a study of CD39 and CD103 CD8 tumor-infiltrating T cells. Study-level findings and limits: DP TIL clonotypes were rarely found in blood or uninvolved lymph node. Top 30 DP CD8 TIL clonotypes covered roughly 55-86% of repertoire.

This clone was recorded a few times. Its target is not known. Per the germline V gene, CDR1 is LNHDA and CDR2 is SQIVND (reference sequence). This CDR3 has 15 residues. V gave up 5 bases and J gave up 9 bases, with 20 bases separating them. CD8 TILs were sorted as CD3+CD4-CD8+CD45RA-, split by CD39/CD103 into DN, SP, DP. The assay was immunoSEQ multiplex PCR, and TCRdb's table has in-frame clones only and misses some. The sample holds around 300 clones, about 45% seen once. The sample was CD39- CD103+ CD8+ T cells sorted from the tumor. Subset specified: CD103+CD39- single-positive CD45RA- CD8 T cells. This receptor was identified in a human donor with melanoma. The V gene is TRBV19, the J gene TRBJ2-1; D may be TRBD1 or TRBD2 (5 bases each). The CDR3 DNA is TGTGCCAGTAGTTACGGGACCTTGGGTACAATTGAGCAGTTCTTC. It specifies CASSYGTLGTIEQFF.